A single sample gave rise to the 4 T cell receptor beta chains below, sequenced in a study of T cells expressing NK-cell markers. TCRdb re-called the 5' RACE reads; one entry per CDR3 protein, DNA not given. The sample holds some 300,000 distinct CDR3 sequences. The sample taken for sequencing was blood T cells: a sorted CD56 or NKG2C T cell subset, CD4+ or CD8+ T cells, or bulk PBMC T cells (not recorded which). The receptors were sampled from a young man in good health.

The rearrangement uses TRBV6-1 and TRBJ2-7. Germline V gene lookup returns CDR1 MNHNS and CDR2 SASEGT. The CDR3 covers 12 residues. The CDR3 sequence: CASSDSVYEQYF.

The chain is built from TRBV10-3 and TRBJ2-5; checking the TCRdb D call of TRBD1 is not possible without DNA. This CDR3 has 16 amino acids. Germline CDR1 reads ENHRY; CDR2 reads SYGVKD. The CDR3 region is CAIANAGQGQRETQYF.

This rearrangement joins TRBV2 to TRBJ2-2; the D gene TCRdb calls, TRBD2, cannot be checked with no DNA. CDR1 and CDR2 (germline): SNHLY, FYNNEI. The CDR3 totals 13 residues. The chain's CDR3 is CAAGGTNTGELFF.

The chain has TRBV28 and TRBJ2-1; TCRdb picks TRBD2, but there is no DNA to check that call. The CDR3 extends over 14 amino acids. Germline V lookup: CDR1 MDHEN, CDR2 SYDVKM. This CDR3 reads CASSLASDYNEQFF.